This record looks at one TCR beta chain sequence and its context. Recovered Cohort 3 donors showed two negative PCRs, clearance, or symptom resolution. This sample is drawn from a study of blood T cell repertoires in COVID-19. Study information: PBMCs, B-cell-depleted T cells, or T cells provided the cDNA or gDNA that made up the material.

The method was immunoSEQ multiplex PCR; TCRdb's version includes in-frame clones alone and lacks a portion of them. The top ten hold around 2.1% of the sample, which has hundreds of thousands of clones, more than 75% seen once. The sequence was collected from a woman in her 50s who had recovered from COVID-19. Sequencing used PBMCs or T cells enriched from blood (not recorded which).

CDR3 region: CAAGAGTSSYNEQFF. CDR3 sequence (DNA): TGTGCCGCGGGAGCGGGGACGAGCTCCTACAATGAGCAGTTCTTC. This rearrangement joins TRBV27 to TRBJ2-1; 7 bases align to TRBD2. V shed 11 bases and J 0 bases; nucleotides not matched to a gene: 10. The CDR3 totals 15 residues. Germline V lookup: CDR1 MNHEY, CDR2 SMNVEV (reference sequence).